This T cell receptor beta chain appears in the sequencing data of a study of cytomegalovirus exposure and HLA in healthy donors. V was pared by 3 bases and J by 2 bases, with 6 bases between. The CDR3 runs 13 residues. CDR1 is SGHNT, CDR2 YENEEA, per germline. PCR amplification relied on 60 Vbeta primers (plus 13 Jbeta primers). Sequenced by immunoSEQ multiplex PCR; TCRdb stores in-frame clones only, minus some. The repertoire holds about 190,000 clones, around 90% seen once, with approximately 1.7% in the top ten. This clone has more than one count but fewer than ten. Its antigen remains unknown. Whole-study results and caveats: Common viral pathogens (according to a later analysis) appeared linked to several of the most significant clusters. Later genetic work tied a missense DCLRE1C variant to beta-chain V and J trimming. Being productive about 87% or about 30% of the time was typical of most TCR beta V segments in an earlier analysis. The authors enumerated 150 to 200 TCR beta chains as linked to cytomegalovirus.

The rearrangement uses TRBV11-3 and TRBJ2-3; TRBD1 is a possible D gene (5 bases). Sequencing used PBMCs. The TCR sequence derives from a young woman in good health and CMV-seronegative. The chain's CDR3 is CASSFRDTDTQYF. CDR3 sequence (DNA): TGTGCCAGCAGCTTCAGGGACACAGATACGCAGTATTTT.